A selection of T cell receptor beta chains follows, all from one sample in a study of memory CD4+ T cells and cytomegalovirus serostatus. Libraries were prepared by immunoSEQ multiplex PCR; TCRdb keeps only in-frame clonotypes and omits some of them. The sample contains approximately 65,000 clones, 60% to 80% of which appear only once. Sequencing was carried out using memory CD4+ T cells from blood. These receptors came from an adult in good health and CMV-seronegative. CDR3s include the opening cysteine and the closing phenylalanine or tryptophan. D genes are given only for firm matches. Clone size is shown for a subset of rows, as once, few, many or a class of expanded clone.

once | TRBJ2-7 | TRBV14 | TRBD1 | TGTGCCAGCAGCCATGGACAGGGGAGAACCTACGAGCAGTACTTC | CASSHGQGRTYEQYF
few | TRBJ2-1 | TRBV19 | TRBD2 | TGTGCCACCAATTCCGCGCTAGCGGGAGGCAATGAGCAGTTCTTC | CATNSALAGGNEQFF
NA | TRBJ1-2 | TRBV5-1 | NA | TGCGCCAGCAGCTTGGCAGGTGCTAACTATGGCTACACCTTC | CASSLAGANYGYTF
NA | TRBJ1-2 | TRBV11-2 | NA | TGTGCCAGCAGTACAATTGGGGGTTGGTATGGCTACACCTTC | CASSTIGGWYGYTF
NA | TRBJ2-3 | TRBV2 | TRBD1 | TGTGCCAGCAGGACGACAGGGGGGGATACGCAGTATTTT | CASRTTGGDTQYF
NA | TRBJ1-5 | TRBV19 | TRBD1 | TGTGCCAGTAGTATAGGGGACAGCGGAAATCAGCCCCAGCATTTT | CASSIGDSGNQPQHF
NA | TRBJ2-5 | TRBV11-1 | NA | TGTGCCAGCAGCTTAGCAGGGGTGGGTCGAGAGACCCAGTACTTC | CASSLAGVGRETQYF
NA | TRBJ2-7 | TRBV10-3 | TRBD1 | TGTGCCATCAGTGAGCCGACAGGGGGCGTCTCCTACGAGCAGTACTTC | CAISEPTGGVSYEQYF
NA | TRBJ2-7 | TRBV7-6 | TRBD1 | TGTGCCAGCAGCCCGGGACAGGGGACCGACGAGCAGTACTTC | CASSPGQGTDEQYF
NA | TRBJ1-1 | TRBV5-1 | NA | TGCGCCAGCAGCTTAAAGTTGACAGCACTGGGGACTGAAGCTTTCTTT | CASSLKLTALGTEAFF
NA | TRBJ1-4 | TRBV7-8 | NA | TGTGCCAGCAGACCCGGTACGCTGTATGAAAAACTGTTTTTT | CASRPGTLYEKLFF
NA | TRBJ1-3 | TRBV4-2 | NA | TGTGCCAGCAGCCAAGAGAAAGGACTTGGAAACACCATATATTTT | CASSQEKGLGNTIYF
few | TRBJ1-4 | TRBV28 | NA | TGTGCCAGCACCGAATACCAGGGGACTTCTAATGAAAAACTGTTTTTT | CASTEYQGTSNEKLFF
NA | TRBJ2-1 | TRBV5-1 | TRBD2 | TGCGCCAGCAGCTTGGCCTTTAGCGGGAATGAGCAGTTCTTC | CASSLAFSGNEQFF
NA | TRBJ1-2 | TRBV7-8 | NA | TGTGCCAGCAGCCCCGACACATATGGCTACACCTTC | CASSPDTYGYTF
few | TRBJ2-1 | TRBV6-5 | NA | TGTGCCAGCAGTTACTCGGTCCAGGCTCAGGGTGAGCAGTTCTTC | CASSYSVQAQGEQFF
few | TRBJ1-1 | TRBV27 | NA | TGTGCCAGCAGCCGATCAGACAAGAACACTGAAGCTTTCTTT | CASSRSDKNTEAFF
NA | TRBJ2-2 | TRBV5-1 | TRBD2 | TGCGCCAGCAGCTTACTAGCGGGGGCTGTGCCCGGGGAGCTGTTTTTT | CASSLLAGAVPGELFF
NA | TRBJ2-3 | TRBV6-5 | NA | TGTGCCAGCAGGGCTAGCCTCTCTAGCACAGATACGCAGTATTTT | CASRASLSSTDTQYF
NA | TRBJ2-5 | TRBV5-1 | TRBD2 | TGCGCCAGCAGCTTGGCGAGCGGGGGGGCCGTAGAGACCCAGTACTTC | CASSLASGGAVETQYF
NA | TRBJ2-1 | TRBV7-8 | NA | TGTGCCAGCAGCTTAGCTCAGGGGAACAATGAGCAGTTCTTC | CASSLAQGNNEQFF
NA | TRBJ2-1 | TRBV7-3 | TRBD2 | TGTGCCAGCAGCCGGAGGGGTAAGACTAGCGGGAGGGCAGATGAGCAGTTCTTC | CASSRRGKTSGRADEQFF
NA | TRBJ2-7 | TRBV5-1 | NA | TGCGCCAGCCAGCAGGGAACCTACGAGCAGTACTTC | CASQQGTYEQYF
few | TRBJ1-5 | TRBV19 | NA | TGTGCCAGTAGTATAGTCAATAGCAATCAGCCCCAGCATTTT | CASSIVNSNQPQHF
few | TRBJ1-1 | TRBV19 | NA | TGTGCCAGTAGCCAAATTTTGGGGAGGGGGAACACTGAAGCTTTCTTT | CASSQILGRGNTEAFF
NA | TRBJ2-1 | TRBV9 | TRBD1 | TGTGCCAGCAGCGTCGGACAGGGGACATTCTACAATGAGCAGTTCTTC | CASSVGQGTFYNEQFF
few | TRBJ1-6 | TRBV6-4 | NA | TGTGCCAGACTGACGGGAGGTTTCTCACCCCTCCACTTT | CARLTGGFSPLHF
NA | TRBJ2-1 | TRBV15 | NA | TGTGCCACCAGCAGAGTGGGGCCAGGGAGATACAATGAGCAGTTCTTC | CATSRVGPGRYNEQFF
NA | TRBJ1-5 | TRBV2 | NA | TGTGCCAGCAGATTCTCCTTTTATAGCAATCAGCCCCAGCATTTT | CASRFSFYSNQPQHF
NA | TRBJ2-7 | TRBV9 | NA | TGTGCCAGCAGCGCGGGGACCACCCGTCCGTTAGAGCAGTACTTC | CASSAGTTRPLEQYF
NA | TRBJ2-2 | TRBV28 | NA | TGTGCCAGCAGTGCCACCGCGGTAGGCGCCGGGGAGCTGTTTTTT | CASSATAVGAGELFF
NA | TRBJ1-5 | TRBV7-8 | NA | TGTGCCAGCAGCACAAGTGGGGGGTCCAATCAGCCCCAGCATTTT | CASSTSGGSNQPQHF
NA | TRBJ2-2 | TRBV5-1 | NA | TGCGCCAGCATCCGGGACCACTCGAACACCGGGGAGCTGTTTTTT | CASIRDHSNTGELFF
once | TRBJ2-7 | TRBV13 | NA | TGTGCCAGCAGCTGGGGGAGAGAGGAGCAGTACTTC | CASSWGREEQYF
few | TRBJ2-1 | TRBV11-3 | NA | TGTGCCAGCAGCTTAGGGCGGGGAAGAGGAAATGAGCAGTTCTTC | CASSLGRGRGNEQFF
NA | TRBJ1-1 | TRBV7-2 | TRBD1 | TGTGCCAGCAGCTTAGCTCGACAGGGCGTCGGCACTGAAGCTTTCTTT | CASSLARQGVGTEAFF
NA | TRBJ2-3 | TRBV6-6 | NA | TGTGCCAGCAGTTACGGGTCAGGGGGCACAGATACGCAGTATTTT | CASSYGSGGTDTQYF
NA | TRBJ1-2 | TRBV6-5 | NA | TGTGCTTCGAAAGGGCCAGGGAGTTATGGCTACACCTTC | CASKGPGSYGYTF
NA | TRBJ2-7 | TRBV18 | NA | TGTGCCAGCTCCCGACCGGGACAAACCTACGAGCAGTACTTC | CASSRPGQTYEQYF
NA | TRBJ2-2 | TRBV5-6 | NA | TGTGCCAGCAGCGACTTCCTTTCCAGCGTGCACACCGGGGAGCTGTTTTTT | CASSDFLSSVHTGELFF
NA | TRBJ2-1 | TRBV19 | NA | TGTGCCAGTAGTACCATAGGGTTGAGCAATGAGCAGTTCTTC | CASSTIGLSNEQFF
few | TRBJ2-2 | TRBV7-3 | TRBD2 | TGTGCCAGCAGCTTAACAAAGGCGGGGGAGGGGAACACCGGGGAGCTGTTTTTT | CASSLTKAGEGNTGELFF
NA | TRBJ1-5 | TRBV27 | TRBD1 | TGTGCCAGCAGTCTGCTGACAGGGTCGGGTCAGCCCCAGCATTTT | CASSLLTGSGQPQHF
NA | TRBJ1-1 | TRBV23-1 | TRBD1 | TGCGCCAGCAGTCCGTACAGGGGGAGTCGGGACACTGAAGCTTTCTTT | CASSPYRGSRDTEAFF
once | TRBJ1-1 | TRBV14 | NA | TGTGCCAGCAGCCCGACGTGGCAGACCGAAGCTTTCTTT | CASSPTWQTEAFF
NA | TRBJ2-2 | TRBV30 | NA | TGTGCCTGGGAGAGGGGCAGGCAGGGGGAGCTGTTTTTT | CAWERGRQGELFF
NA | TRBJ1-2 | TRBV5-1 | NA | TGCGCCAGCAGCCCCGACAACTATGGCTACACCTTC | CASSPDNYGYTF
NA | TRBJ1-5 | TRBV12-5 | NA | TGTGCTAGTGGTACCGGTTTGCGTACTTTAGCGAGAAATAGCAATCAGCCCCAGCATTTT | CASGTGLRTLARNSNQPQHF
NA | TRBJ2-7 | TRBV7-9 | TRBD2 | TGTGCCAGCAGCTACTGGCGGGGGGTAGCGGGATCTACCTACGAGCAGTACTTC | CASSYWRGVAGSTYEQYF
NA | TRBJ2-7 | TRBV7-9 | NA | TGTGCCAGCAGCTTAGCGCTGGGGACAAGCTCCTACGAGCAGTACTTC | CASSLALGTSSYEQYF
few | TRBJ1-1 | TRBV2 | NA | TGTGCCTCGAAGGGGATGGCCACTGAAGCTTTCTTT | CASKGMATEAFF
few | TRBJ1-3 | TRBV5-1 | TRBD1 | TGCGCCAGCAGCCAGGGGGACACCATATATTTT | CASSQGDTIYF
NA | TRBJ1-4 | TRBV19 | NA | TGTGCCAGTAGGGGGGTTCTCGGAAGTGAAAAACTGTTTTTT | CASRGVLGSEKLFF
NA | TRBJ1-3 | TRBV18 | TRBD1 | TGTGCCAGCTCATCATCACCGGGACAGGGGTTTTCAAACACCATATATTTT | CASSSSPGQGFSNTIYF
NA | TRBJ2-1 | TRBV6-1 | NA | TGTGCCAGCAGTCTAACCCTCAATGAGCAGTTCTTC | CASSLTLNEQFF
NA | TRBJ1-5 | TRBV6-1 | TRBD1 | TGTGCCAGCAGTCACAACAGGGGTAATCAGCCCCAGCATTTT | CASSHNRGNQPQHF
few | TRBJ1-4 | TRBV2 | TRBD1 | TGTGCCAGCAGTGAAGCTACCTCCACCGGGACAGGGTTGTTT | CASSEATSTGTGLF
NA | TRBJ2-7 | TRBV7-8 | NA | TGTGCCAGCAGCTTAGCGGAAGGGAGAGCCTACGAGCAGTACTTC | CASSLAEGRAYEQYF
once | TRBJ2-1 | TRBV6-6 | TRBD2 | TGTGCCAGCAGTTGGGTTAGCGGGAGTCAGGATGAGCAGTTCTTC | CASSWVSGSQDEQFF